These 27 T cell receptor beta chains were sequenced from one sample in a study of STAT3 mutations in large granular lymphocyte leukemia. Study results and limitations: At least one immunodominant TCR beta clonotype appeared in every T-cell large granular lymphocyte leukemia patient.

Sequencing was performed with immunoSEQ multiplex PCR; in TCRdb, only in-frame clones are kept and a portion is missing. This sample has fewer than 11,000 clones, with 88% found just once. Their target antigens are unknown. The sample was peripheral blood mononuclear cells. The source of these receptors is a man in his 60s with T-cell large granular lymphocyte leukemia. Some clones in this sample may be carry-over from other donors' samples.

This sequence joins TRBV4-3 and TRBJ1-2, with 8 bases lining up with TRBD1. Trimming removed 4 bases from V and 5 bases from J; junction bases left unmatched: 15. The CDR3 has 17 amino acids. Germline CDR1 and CDR2: LGHNA and YSLEER. The CDR3 DNA follows: TGCGCCAGCAGCCCCCAGGGGGCGCTGGAGATGCCTTATGGCTACACCTTC. Translation: CASSPQGALEMPYGYTF.

The chain has TRBV9 and TRBJ2-4; possibly TRBD2 for D (5 bases). Germline loops: CDR1 SGDLS, CDR2 YYNGEE. The CDR3 loop spans 12 amino acids. Trimming shortened V by 4 bases and J by 6 bases, and 8 bases separated the two germline ends. CDR3 protein: CASSPEGNIQYF. The DNA for the CDR3 is TGTGCCAGCAGCCCCGAGGGAAACATTCAGTACTTC. The complete variable domain, with remaining parts taken from reference TRBV9 and TRBJ2-4, reads DSGVTQTPKHLITATGQRVTLRCSPRSGDLSVYWYQQSLDQGLQFLIQYYNGEERAKGNILERFSAQQFPDLHSELNLSSLELGDSALYFCASSPEGNIQYFGAGTRLSVL.

The chain links TRBV7-2 to TRBJ1-6; the D is unclear. Trimming cost V 5 bases and J 6 bases, with 8 bases left between them. The CDR3 has 13 residues. Germline V gives CDR1 SGHTA, CDR2 FQGNSA. CDR3 residues: CASSNLSNSPLHF. The CDR3 DNA follows: TGTGCCAGCAGCAACTTGAGTAATTCACCCCTCCACTTT.

This chain uses TRBV5-5 with TRBJ1-1, with D hard to call. The V end lost 1 base, the J end lost 5 bases, and 9 bases lay between the germline ends. The CDR3 contains 13 residues. Germline values: CDR1 SGHKS, CDR2 YYEKEE (reference sequence). The CDR3 loop is CASSLLAVTEAFF. The CDR3 DNA reads as TGTGCCAGCAGCTTGTTGGCGGTAACTGAAGCTTTCTTT.

The gene calls are TRBV20-1 and TRBJ1-2; tentative D call: TRBD1 (5 bases). The CDR3 is 11 amino acids. V lost 2 bases and J 5 bases, leaving 6 bases between the germline ends. Germline V gives CDR1 DFQATT, CDR2 SNEGSKA (reference sequence). CDR3 sequence reads: CSARQGYGYTF. The CDR3, as DNA: TGCAGTGCTAGACAGGGATATGGCTACACCTTC.

V usage is TRBV6-1 and J usage is TRBJ2-7; the D gene is possibly TRBD1 (5 bases). V was trimmed by 0 bases and J by 0 bases, leaving 9 bases between them. Germline CDR1 is MNHNS and CDR2 is SASEGT. This CDR3 is 15 amino acids long. The CDR3 is CASSEALGPSYEQYF. Written as DNA, the CDR3 is TGTGCCAGCAGTGAAGCGCTGGGGCCCTCCTACGAGCAGTACTTC.

V is TRBV18 and J is TRBJ2-7; either TRBD1 or TRBD2 may fit D (5 bases each). This CDR3 region has 16 residues. V was trimmed by 4 bases and J by 2 bases, leaving 18 bases between them. Germline CDR1 reads KGHSH; CDR2 reads LQKENI. CDR3 in amino acids: CASSRGKGANPYEQYF. The DNA for the CDR3 is TGTGCCAGCTCACGGGGGAAAGGGGCAAATCCCTACGAGCAGTACTTC.

This sequence joins TRBV7-2 and TRBJ2-3; 7 bases agree with TRBD1. Per the germline V gene, CDR1 is SGHTA and CDR2 is FQGNSA. V was pared by 5 bases and J by 4 bases, with 3 bases of the junction left unmatched. The CDR3 length is 13 residues. The CDR3 DNA sequence: TGTGCCAGCAGCGCCCAGGGGGCAGATACGCAGTATTTT. Translating it yields CASSAQGADTQYF.

The chain is built from TRBV28 and TRBJ1-6; no clear D gene. CDR3 length: 12 amino acids. Germline values: CDR1 MDHEN, CDR2 SYDVKM. V was pared by 8 bases and J by 8 bases, with 10 bases between. The DNA of the CDR3 is TGTGCCAGCTTCGGTCCGGATTCACCCCTCCACTTT. This codes for CASFGPDSPLHF. The full variable domain, its missing parts supplied by reference TRBV28 and TRBJ1-6, is DVKVTQSSRYLVKRTGEKVFLECVQDMDHENMFWYRQDPGLGLRLIYFSYDVKMKEKGDIPEGYSVSREKKERFSLILESASTNQTSMYLCASFGPDSPLHFGNGTRLTVT.

The J gene is TRBJ2-3, the V gene TRBV7-9; 7 bases map to TRBD2. Trimming took 7 bases from V and 4 from J; bases not matched to a gene: 20. This CDR3 is built from 18 residues. From germline, CDR1 is SEHNR and CDR2 FQNEAQ (reference sequence). CDR3 protein: CASTYGRLRERLPDTQYF. CDR3 bases: TGTGCCAGCACCTACGGGAGACTGCGGGAGAGGTTACCAGATACGCAGTATTTT. The whole variable domain, filled in from reference TRBV7-9 and TRBJ2-3, reads DTGVSQNPRHKITKRGQNVTFRCDPISEHNRLYWYRQTLGQGPEFLTYFQNEAQLEKSRLLSDRFSAERPKGSFSTLEIQRTEQGDSAMYLCASTYGRLRERLPDTQYFGPGTRLTVL.

J is TRBJ2-7 and V is TRBV5-6; D gene ambiguous. The V end was cut by 1 base, the J end by 0 bases, with 5 bases between. The CDR3 extends over 13 amino acids. Looked up from germline, CDR1 is SGHDT and CDR2 is YYEEEE. CDR3 nucleotides: TGTGCCAGCAGCTTGCGGAACTCCTACGAGCAGTACTTC. Protein: CASSLRNSYEQYF. Full variable domain (outside the CDR3, taken from reference TRBV5-6 and TRBJ2-7): DAGVTQSPTHLIKTRGQQVTLRCSPKSGHDTVSWYQQALGQGPQFIFQYYEEEERQRGNFPDRFSGHQFPNYSSELNVNALLLGDSALYLCASSLRNSYEQYFGPGTRLTVT.

CDR3: CASSPGLAGENEQFF. The CDR3 bases are TGTGCCAGCAGCCCAGGACTAGCGGGAGAAAATGAGCAGTTCTTC. The chain combines TRBV7-9 with TRBJ2-1; 13 positions agree with TRBD2. CDR1 is SEHNR and CDR2 is FQNEAQ in the germline V gene (reference sequence). This CDR3 has 15 amino acids. V was clipped by 5 bases and J by 7 bases; unmatched bases: 5.

V gene TRBV28 combines with J gene TRBJ2-6; D ambiguous. V lost 5 bases, J lost 0 bases, and 17 bases lay in between. Germline V gives CDR1 MDHEN, CDR2 SYDVKM. The CDR3 totals 18 residues. The CDR3, as DNA: TGTGCCAGCAGTCCAGATTTACTGAAGACCTCTGGGGCCAACGTCCTGACTTTC. Translated, it gives CASSPDLLKTSGANVLTF. Full variable domain (rest looked up from reference TRBV28 and TRBJ2-6): DVKVTQSSRYLVKRTGEKVFLECVQDMDHENMFWYRQDPGLGLRLIYFSYDVKMKEKGDIPEGYSVSREKKERFSLILESASTNQTSMYLCASSPDLLKTSGANVLTFGAGSRLTVL.

The chain recombines TRBV5-4 with TRBJ2-3, with 10 bases that match TRBD1. The germline V gene has CDR1 SGHNT and CDR2 YYREEE (reference sequence). The CDR3 covers 15 residues. V lost 0 bases to trimming and J lost 6 bases; unmatched junction nucleotides: 4. This CDR3 is CASSLGGQGWDTQYF. The CDR3 DNA is TGTGCCAGCAGCTTGGGGGGACAGGGGTGGGATACGCAGTATTTT. Variable domain in full (rest from reference TRBV5-4 and TRBJ2-3): ETGVTQSPTHLIKTRGQQVTLRCSSQSGHNTVSWYQQALGQGPQFIFQYYREEENGRGNFPPRFSGLQFPNYSSELNVNALELDDSALYLCASSLGGQGWDTQYFGPGTRLTVL.

The genes are TRBV7-2 and TRBJ1-1, with a possible D match to TRBD1 (5 bases). CDR3 length: 14 amino acids. Trimming cost V 3 bases and J 0 bases, with 8 bases left between them. Germline V lookup: CDR1 SGHTA, CDR2 FQGNSA. In nucleotides, the CDR3 is TGTGCCAGCAGCTTCGGACACTTGAACACTGAAGCTTTCTTT. This codes for CASSFGHLNTEAFF.

The V call is TRBV2, the J call TRBJ1-4, with 7 bases fitting TRBD1. In germline, CDR1 is SNHLY, CDR2 FYNNEI. The CDR3 has 15 amino acids. V lost 6 bases, J lost 7 bases, and 11 bases stayed unmatched. This CDR3 reads CASRDRQGGGEKLFF. The CDR3 DNA follows: TGTGCCAGCAGGGACCGACAGGGTGGGGGTGAAAAACTGTTTTTT. The complete variable domain, with remaining parts taken from reference TRBV2 and TRBJ1-4, reads EPEVTQTPSHQVTQMGQEVILRCVPISNHLYFYWYRQILGQKVEFLVSFYNNEISEKSEIFDDQFSVERPDGSNFTLKIRSTKLEDSAMYFCASRDRQGGGEKLFFGSGTQLSVL.

The J gene is TRBJ2-4, the V gene TRBV5-1, with 8 bases that match TRBD1. The CDR3 runs 14 residues. CDR1 and CDR2 (germline): SGHRS, YFSETQ. The V gene end was trimmed by 4 bases and the J gene end by 9 bases; junction bases not matched to a gene: 9. The CDR3 sequence is CASSPAGTGGIQYF. CDR3 DNA: TGCGCCAGCAGCCCGGCGGGGACAGGAGGCATTCAGTACTTC.

The rearrangement links TRBV25-1 to TRBJ2-3, with a tentative D call TRBD2 (5 bases). This CDR3 spans 15 amino acids. Trimming removed 4 bases from V and 0 bases from J, with 11 bases in between. The germline CDR1 and CDR2 sequences are MGHDK and SYGVNS. The DNA for the CDR3 is TGTGCCAGCAGTGCGAGAGGGAGTAGCACAGATACGCAGTATTTT. Amino acid sequence: CASSARGSSTDTQYF.

This clone is a singleton in its sample. The chain combines TRBV7-9 with TRBJ2-1; 9 nucleotides align to TRBD2. This CDR3 comprises 16 residues. The V gene end was trimmed by 0 bases and the J gene end by 2 bases; junction bases not matched to a gene: 2. Looked up from germline, CDR1 is SEHNR and CDR2 is FQNEAQ (reference sequence). The CDR3 DNA follows: TGTGCCAGCAGCTTAGCTCTAGCGGGGACCTACAATGAGCAGTTCTTC. Amino acid sequence: CASSLALAGTYNEQFF.

The chain employs TRBV7-9 and TRBJ2-3, with D possibly being TRBD1 (5 bases). Trimming removed 7 bases at V and 2 bases at J, with 13 bases between. Germline V gene sequence: CDR1 SEHNR, CDR2 FQNEAQ (reference sequence). This CDR3 has 14 amino acids. CDR3 bases: TGTGCCAGCACGACGACAGTTTCCACAGATACGCAGTATTTT. It translates to CASTTTVSTDTQYF.

In DNA, the CDR3 is TGTGCCAGCTCACCACTATGGCGGGACTCTAAAGCCAAAAACATTCAGTACTTC. This gives the protein CASSPLWRDSKAKNIQYF. The genes are TRBV18 and TRBJ2-4; D may be TRBD2 (6 bases). There are 18 residues in the CDR3. Germline loops: CDR1 KGHSH, CDR2 LQKENI. V was pared by 1 base and J by 0 bases, with 16 bases between.

The chain combines TRBV19 with TRBJ2-1; D is uncertain. From germline, CDR1 is LNHDA and CDR2 SQIVND (reference sequence). This CDR3 is 12 amino acids long. The V end was cut by 4 bases, the J end by 8 bases, with 9 bases between. The DNA of the CDR3 is TGTGCCAGTAGTACCCCGCGGTATGAGCAGTTCTTC. This translates into CASSTPRYEQFF.

V is TRBV19 and J is TRBJ2-7, with D possibly matching TRBD2 (6 bases). V lost 7 bases to trimming and J lost 4 bases, with 20 bases between them. There are 15 residues in the CDR3. CDR1 and CDR2 (germline): LNHDA, SQIVND (reference sequence). CDR3 in amino acids: CASTHTGGATYEQYF. CDR3 nucleotide sequence: TGTGCCAGTACCCACACCGGAGGGGCTACGTACGAGCAGTACTTC.

The CDR3 region is CASSLVSYNEQFF. The DNA of the CDR3 is TGTGCCAGCAGCTTAGTGTCATACAATGAGCAGTTCTTC. The genes are TRBV11-2 and TRBJ2-1; no reliable D call. V shed 1 base and J shed 4 bases, with 5 bases lying between them. This CDR3 is built from 13 residues. The V gene's germline CDR1 is SGHAT and CDR2 FQNNGV.

V gene TRBV28 combines with J gene TRBJ1-5, with TRBD1 matching 7 bases. After removal of 6 bases from V and 7 bases from J, the junction contained 12 bases not matched to a gene. Germline CDR1 reads MDHEN; CDR2 reads SYDVKM. The CDR3 runs 15 residues. CDR3 sequence: CASRPRDSLGQPQHF. In DNA form, the CDR3 reads TGTGCCAGCAGACCTAGGGACAGCCTAGGACAGCCCCAGCATTTT.

The chain uses TRBV7-9 and TRBJ1-6; tentative D call: TRBD1 (5 bases). This CDR3 comprises 15 residues. CDR1 SEHNR and CDR2 FQNEAQ come from the germline V gene (reference sequence). V was cut by 0 bases and J by 7 bases, with 10 bases left in between. The CDR3 nucleotides read TGTGCCAGCAGCTTAGCCGGCGAGGGGAATTCACCCCTCCACTTT. Translating gives CASSLAGEGNSPLHF. The full variable domain, completed using reference TRBV7-9 and TRBJ1-6, is DTGVSQNPRHKITKRGQNVTFRCDPISEHNRLYWYRQTLGQGPEFLTYFQNEAQLEKSRLLSDRFSAERPKGSFSTLEIQRTEQGDSAMYLCASSLAGEGNSPLHFGNGTRLTVT.

CDR3 sequence: CAVSGAGPSYEQYF. The CDR3 nucleotides are TGTGCCGTGAGTGGGGCAGGACCATCCTACGAGCAGTACTTC. The chain combines TRBV11-2 with TRBJ2-7, with a weak D call TRBD1 (5 bases). CDR3 size: 14 residues. Germline-derived CDR1 and CDR2 are SGHAT and FQNNGV. Trimming pared 11 bases from V and 1 base from J, leaving 18 bases between.